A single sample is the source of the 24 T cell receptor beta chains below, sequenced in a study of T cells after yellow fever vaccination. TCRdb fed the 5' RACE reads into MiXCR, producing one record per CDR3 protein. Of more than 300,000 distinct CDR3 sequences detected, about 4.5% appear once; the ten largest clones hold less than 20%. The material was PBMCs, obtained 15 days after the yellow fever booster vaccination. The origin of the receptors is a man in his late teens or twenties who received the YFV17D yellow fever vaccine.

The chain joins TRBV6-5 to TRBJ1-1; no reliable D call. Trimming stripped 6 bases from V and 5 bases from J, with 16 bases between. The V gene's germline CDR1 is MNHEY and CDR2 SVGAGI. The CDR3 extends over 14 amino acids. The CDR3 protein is CASRTIRADTEAFF. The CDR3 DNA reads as TGTGCCAGCAGAACGATACGGGCCGATACTGAAGCTTTCTTT.

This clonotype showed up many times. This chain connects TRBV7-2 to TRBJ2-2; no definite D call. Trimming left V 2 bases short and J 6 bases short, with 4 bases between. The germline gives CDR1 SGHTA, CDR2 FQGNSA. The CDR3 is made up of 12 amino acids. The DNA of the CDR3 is TGTGCCAGCAGCTTAATCTCCGGGGAGCTGTTTTTT. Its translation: CASSLISGELFF.

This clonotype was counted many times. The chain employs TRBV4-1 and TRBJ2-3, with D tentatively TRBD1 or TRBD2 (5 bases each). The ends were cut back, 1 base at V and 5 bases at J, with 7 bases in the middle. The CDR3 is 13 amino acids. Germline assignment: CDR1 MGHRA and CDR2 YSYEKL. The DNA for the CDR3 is TGCGCCAGCAGCCAAGGGGACGGAGATACGCAGTATTTT. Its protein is CASSQGDGDTQYF.

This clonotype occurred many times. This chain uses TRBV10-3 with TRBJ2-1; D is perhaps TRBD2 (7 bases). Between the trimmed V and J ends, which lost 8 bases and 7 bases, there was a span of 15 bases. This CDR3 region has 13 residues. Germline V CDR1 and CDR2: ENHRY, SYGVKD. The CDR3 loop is CAIREGGENEQFF. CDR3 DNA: TGTGCCATCCGAGAGGGGGGGGAGAATGAGCAGTTCTTC.

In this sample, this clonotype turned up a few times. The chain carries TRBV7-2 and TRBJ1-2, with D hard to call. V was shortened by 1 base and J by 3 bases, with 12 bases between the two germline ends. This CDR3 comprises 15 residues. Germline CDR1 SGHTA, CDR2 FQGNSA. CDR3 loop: CASSLVGSLDYGYTF. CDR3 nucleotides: TGTGCCAGCAGCTTAGTAGGGAGCCTGGACTATGGCTACACCTTC.

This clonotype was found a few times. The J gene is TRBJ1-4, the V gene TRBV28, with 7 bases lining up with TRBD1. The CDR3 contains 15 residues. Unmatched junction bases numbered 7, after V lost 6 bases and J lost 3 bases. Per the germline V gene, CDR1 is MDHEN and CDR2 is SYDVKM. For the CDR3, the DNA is TGTGCCAGCAGCGGGGGCGACAGGGCTAATGAAAAACTGTTTTTT. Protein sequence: CASSGGDRANEKLFF. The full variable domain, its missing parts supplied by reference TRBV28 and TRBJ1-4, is DVKVTQSSRYLVKRTGEKVFLECVQDMDHENMFWYRQDPGLGLRLIYFSYDVKMKEKGDIPEGYSVSREKKERFSLILESASTNQTSMYLCASSGGDRANEKLFFGSGTQLSVL.

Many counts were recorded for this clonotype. CDR3 nucleotide sequence: TGTGCCAGCAGCTTTAGGAGCGGGGCGCTCTCCTACGAGCAGTACTTC. Protein sequence: CASSFRSGALSYEQYF. The J gene is TRBJ2-7, the V gene TRBV7-2; TRBD2 matches at 7 bases. Germline values: CDR1 SGHTA, CDR2 FQGNSA. This CDR3 has 16 amino acids. Losses at the gene ends were 3 bases for V and 0 bases for J; bases not matched to a gene: 8.

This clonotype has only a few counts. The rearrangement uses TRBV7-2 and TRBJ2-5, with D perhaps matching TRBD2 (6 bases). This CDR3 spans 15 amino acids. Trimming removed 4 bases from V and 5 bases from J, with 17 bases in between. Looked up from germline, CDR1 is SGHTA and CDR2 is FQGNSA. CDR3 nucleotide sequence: TGTGCCAGCAGCTCCACATGGACTATCAGGGAGACCCAGTACTTC. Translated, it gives CASSSTWTIRETQYF.

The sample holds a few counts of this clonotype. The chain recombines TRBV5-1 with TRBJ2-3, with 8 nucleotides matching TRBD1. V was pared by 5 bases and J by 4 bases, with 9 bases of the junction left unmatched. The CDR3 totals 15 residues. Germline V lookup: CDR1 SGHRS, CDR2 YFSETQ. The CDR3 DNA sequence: TGCGCCAGCAGAAGACAGGGGTTTGCTTCAGATACGCAGTATTTT. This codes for CASRRQGFASDTQYF.

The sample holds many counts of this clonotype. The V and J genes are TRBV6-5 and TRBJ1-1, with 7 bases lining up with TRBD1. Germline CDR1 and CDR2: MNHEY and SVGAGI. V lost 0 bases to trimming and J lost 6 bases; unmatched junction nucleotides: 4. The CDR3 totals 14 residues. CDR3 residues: CASSYSTGMAEAFF. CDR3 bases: TGTGCCAGCAGTTACTCGACAGGGATGGCTGAAGCTTTCTTT.

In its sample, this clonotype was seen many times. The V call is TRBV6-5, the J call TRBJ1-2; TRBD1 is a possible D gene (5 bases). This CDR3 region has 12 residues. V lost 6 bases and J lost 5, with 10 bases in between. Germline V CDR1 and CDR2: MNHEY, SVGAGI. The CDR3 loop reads CASRQEYYGYTF. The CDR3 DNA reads TGTGCCAGCAGACAGGAATATTATGGCTACACCTTC.

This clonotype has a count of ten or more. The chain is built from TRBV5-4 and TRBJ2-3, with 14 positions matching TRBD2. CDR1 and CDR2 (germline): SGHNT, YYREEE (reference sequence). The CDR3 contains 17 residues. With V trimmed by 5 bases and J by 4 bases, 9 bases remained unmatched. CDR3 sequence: CASRPPTSGGAADTQYF. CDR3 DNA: TGTGCCAGCAGACCGCCGACTAGCGGGGGGGCCGCAGATACGCAGTATTTT.

CDR3 loop: CASSPDRGYQPQHF. The CDR3 nucleotides read TGTGCCAGCAGCCCGGACAGGGGGTATCAGCCCCAGCATTTT. This chain joins TRBV6-5 and TRBJ1-5; 10 bases line up with TRBD1. V was clipped by 6 bases and J by 5 bases; unmatched bases: 4. Per germline, CDR1 MNHEY and CDR2 SVGAGI. The CDR3 is 14 residues long.

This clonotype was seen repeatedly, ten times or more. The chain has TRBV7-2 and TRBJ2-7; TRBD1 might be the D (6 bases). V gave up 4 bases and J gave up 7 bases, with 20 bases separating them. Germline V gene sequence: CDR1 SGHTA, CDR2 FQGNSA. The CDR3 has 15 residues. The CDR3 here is CASSSGSGAPLEQYF. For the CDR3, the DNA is TGTGCCAGCAGCTCGGGATCAGGGGCCCCGCTGGAGCAGTACTTC.

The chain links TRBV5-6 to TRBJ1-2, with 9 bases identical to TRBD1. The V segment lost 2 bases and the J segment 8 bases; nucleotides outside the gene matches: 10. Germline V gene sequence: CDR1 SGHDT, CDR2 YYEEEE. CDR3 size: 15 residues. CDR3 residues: CASSFEDRGFTGYTF. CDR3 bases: TGTGCCAGCAGCTTCGAGGACAGGGGTTTTACCGGCTACACCTTC.

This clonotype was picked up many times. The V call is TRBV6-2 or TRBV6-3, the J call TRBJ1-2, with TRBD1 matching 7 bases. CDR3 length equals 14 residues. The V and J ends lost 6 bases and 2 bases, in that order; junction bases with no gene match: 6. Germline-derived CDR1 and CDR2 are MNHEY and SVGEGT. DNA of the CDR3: TGTGCCAGCAGGACCGGGACAGTAAACTATGGCTACACCTTC. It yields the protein CASRTGTVNYGYTF.

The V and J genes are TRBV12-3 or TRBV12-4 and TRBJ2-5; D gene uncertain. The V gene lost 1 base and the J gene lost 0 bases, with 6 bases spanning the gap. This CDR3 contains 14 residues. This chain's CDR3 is CASSLGLNQETQYF. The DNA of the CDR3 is TGTGCCAGCAGTTTAGGCTTAAACCAAGAGACCCAGTACTTC.

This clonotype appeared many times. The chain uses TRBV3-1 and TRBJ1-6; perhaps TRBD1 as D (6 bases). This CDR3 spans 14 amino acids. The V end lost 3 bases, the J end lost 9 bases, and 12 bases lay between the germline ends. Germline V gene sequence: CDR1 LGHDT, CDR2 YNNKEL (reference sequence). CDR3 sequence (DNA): TGTGCCAGCAGCCAGGGCCCCAGGGGTTCACCCCTCCACTTT. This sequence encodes CASSQGPRGSPLHF. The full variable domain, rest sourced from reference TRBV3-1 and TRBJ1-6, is DTAVSQTPKYLVTQMGNDKSIKCEQNLGHDTMYWYKQDSKKFLKIMFSYNNKELIINETVPNRFSPKSPDKAHLNLHINSLELGDSAVYFCASSQGPRGSPLHFGNGTRLTVT.

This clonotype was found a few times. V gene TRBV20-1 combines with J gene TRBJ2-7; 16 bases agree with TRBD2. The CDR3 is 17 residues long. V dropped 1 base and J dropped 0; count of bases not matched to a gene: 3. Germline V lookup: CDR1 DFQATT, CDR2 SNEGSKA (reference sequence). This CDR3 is CSARAGTSGGGSYEQYF. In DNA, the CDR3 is TGCAGTGCTAGAGCCGGGACTAGCGGGGGGGGCTCCTACGAGCAGTACTTC.

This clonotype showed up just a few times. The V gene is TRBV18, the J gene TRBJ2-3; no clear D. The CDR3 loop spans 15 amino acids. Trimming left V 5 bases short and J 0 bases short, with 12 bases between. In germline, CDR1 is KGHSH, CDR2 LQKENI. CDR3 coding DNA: TGTGCCAGCTCAAGCAGAGGACCTAGCACAGATACGCAGTATTTT. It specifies CASSSRGPSTDTQYF.

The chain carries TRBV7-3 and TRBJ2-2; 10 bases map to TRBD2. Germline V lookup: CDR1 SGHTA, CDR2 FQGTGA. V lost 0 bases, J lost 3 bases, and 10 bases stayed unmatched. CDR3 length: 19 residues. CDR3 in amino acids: CASSLTRAGGPMYTGELFF. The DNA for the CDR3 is TGTGCCAGCAGCTTAACGCGAGCGGGGGGGCCTATGTACACCGGGGAGCTGTTTTTT.

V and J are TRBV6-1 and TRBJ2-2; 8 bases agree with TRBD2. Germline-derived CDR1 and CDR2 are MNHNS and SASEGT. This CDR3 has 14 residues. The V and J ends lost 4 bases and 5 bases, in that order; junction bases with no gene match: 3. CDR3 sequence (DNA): TGTGCCAGCAGTGCCTTAGCGGGAACCGGGGAGCTGTTTTTT. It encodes CASSALAGTGELFF.

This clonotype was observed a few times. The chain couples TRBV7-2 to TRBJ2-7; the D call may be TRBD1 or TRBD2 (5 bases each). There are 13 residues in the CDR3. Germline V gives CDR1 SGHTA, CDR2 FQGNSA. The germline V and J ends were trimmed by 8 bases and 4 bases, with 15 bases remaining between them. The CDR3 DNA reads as TGTGCCAGCCTCTTGGGGACCGGGTACGAGCAGTACTTC. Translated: CASLLGTGYEQYF.

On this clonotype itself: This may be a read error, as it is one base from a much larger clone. The CDR3 bases are TGCGCCAGCGGGGGGGGCTGGATGAACACTGAAGCTTTCTTT. This codes for CASGGGWMNTEAFF. The chain uses TRBV10-2 and TRBJ1-1, with D tentatively TRBD1 (6 bases). The germline CDR1 and CDR2 sequences are WSHSY and SAAADI. The length of the CDR3 is 14 residues. Trimming stripped 8 bases from V and 0 bases from J, with 13 bases between.